Listed here are 21 T cell receptor beta chains from one sample, sequenced in a study of OX40 agonist ivuxolimab in advanced cancers. Profiling relied on immunoSEQ multiplex PCR, and the TCRdb table lists in-frame clones only, not all of them. The table has 15,000 to 20,000 clones, about 80% seen once; the top ten hold about 15%. This specimen consisted of CD4+ or CD8+ T cells sorted from blood, obtained in a trial of the OX40 agonist ivuxolimab. The receptors were sampled from an adult with an advanced solid tumor such as melanoma, head and neck, liver or kidney cancer.

The rearrangement joins TRBV6-5 to TRBJ1-1; D unclear. This CDR3 contains 14 residues. The germline V gene encodes CDR1 MNHEY and CDR2 SVGAGI. The ends were cut back, 5 bases at V and 3 bases at J, with 13 bases in the middle. CDR3 nucleotide sequence: TGTGCCAGCAGTATCCGTAAAGTAGACACTGAAGCTTTCTTT. Its protein is CASSIRKVDTEAFF.

The table lists this clone with a few counts. V usage is TRBV30 and J usage is TRBJ1-2, with a tentative D call TRBD1 (6 bases). Germline-derived CDR1 and CDR2 are GTSNPN and SVGIG (reference sequence). The CDR3 has 13 residues. V was pared by 1 base and J by 9 bases, with 15 bases between. The chain's CDR3 is CAWSANQQGRYTF. The CDR3 DNA is TGTGCCTGGAGTGCAAACCAACAGGGCCGCTACACCTTC.

The chain links TRBV29-1 to TRBJ1-1; 10 nucleotides align to TRBD1. With V trimmed by 7 bases and J by 5 bases, 7 bases remained unmatched. Germline V lookup: CDR1 SQVTM, CDR2 ANQGSEA. The CDR3 sequence is 13 residues long. The CDR3 nucleotides are TGCAGCGCGCGACAGGGGGCTTTTACTGAAGCTTTCTTT. This translates into CSARQGAFTEAFF. Drawing the rest from reference TRBV29-1 and TRBJ1-1, the complete variable domain is SAVISQKPSRDICQRGTSLTIQCQVDSQVTMMFWYRQQPGQSLTLIATANQGSEATYESGFVIDKFPISRPNLTFSTLTVSNMSPEDSSIYLCSARQGAFTEAFFGQGTRLTVV.

The genes are TRBV5-1 and TRBJ2-7; D remains ambiguous. Germline V CDR1 and CDR2: SGHRS, YFSETQ. This CDR3 is built from 13 residues. The V and J ends lost 7 bases and 7 bases respectively, with 18 bases between them. DNA of the CDR3: TGCGCCAGCCGCCCTACGCCAACGGAGGAGCAGTACTTC. It yields the protein CASRPTPTEEQYF.

In its sample, this clone was seen a few times. The genes are TRBV7-2 and TRBJ1-5, with 8 bases lining up with TRBD1. The CDR3 is 14 residues long. Germline V gives CDR1 SGHTA, CDR2 FQGNSA. The ends lost 3 bases at V and 7 bases at J; junction bases unmatched: 5. The CDR3 sequence is CASSLDRVGQPQHF. In nucleotides, the CDR3 is TGTGCCAGCAGCTTGGACAGGGTGGGACAGCCCCAGCATTTT.

The chain combines TRBV6-5 with TRBJ2-7; a weak D match, TRBD1 (5 bases). V lost 7 bases and J lost 5, with 21 bases in between. CDR3 length: 15 amino acids. Germline V lookup: CDR1 MNHEY, CDR2 SVGAGI. For the CDR3, the DNA is TGTGCCAGCATCCCACGAGGAGTCCAAGGGGACGAGCAGTACTTC. Translation: CASIPRGVQGDEQYF.

This rearrangement joins TRBV21-1 to TRBJ2-7; the table's D call, TRBD1, has no DNA check behind it. TRBV21-1 is a documented pseudogene. The CDR3 length is 18 residues. This CDR3 reads CASSKYHLPGQAFYEQYF. The CDR3 nucleotides read TGTGCCAGCAGCAAATACCATTTACCGGGACAGGCCTTCTACGAGCAGTACTTC.

The chain couples TRBV11-2 to TRBJ2-5; tentative D call: TRBD2 (5 bases). This CDR3 contains 14 residues. Germline loops: CDR1 SGHAT, CDR2 FQNNGV. Trimming shortened V by 6 bases and J by 11 bases, and 22 bases separated the two germline ends. The CDR3 DNA is TGTGCCAGCAGGAAGGGCAGATATTCCTGGGAGCAGTACTTC. Its translation is CASRKGRYSWEQYF.

The rearrangement joins TRBV15 to TRBJ1-4; D remains ambiguous. The V end was cut by 0 bases, the J end by 4 bases, with 12 bases between. The CDR3 extends over 16 amino acids. The germline gives CDR1 LNHNV, CDR2 YYDKDF (reference sequence). CDR3 in amino acids: CATSRESVRSNEKLFF. CDR3 coding DNA: TGTGCCACCAGCAGAGAGAGTGTACGGAGTAATGAAAAACTGTTTTTT.

This chain connects TRBV6-5 to TRBJ2-5; D is perhaps TRBD1 or TRBD2 (5 bases each). This CDR3 is built from 15 residues. V lost 6 bases and J 4 bases, leaving 18 bases between the germline ends. Germline V gene sequence: CDR1 MNHEY, CDR2 SVGAGI. CDR3: CASRAYGTGIETQYF. CDR3 bases: TGTGCCAGCAGAGCCTACGGGACGGGGATAGAGACCCAGTACTTC.

The chain couples TRBV5-6 to TRBJ2-1, with D hard to call. V was trimmed by 1 base and J by 6 bases, leaving 14 bases between them. CDR3 length equals 15 residues. Germline V gene data show CDR1 as SGHDT and CDR2 as YYEEEE. CDR3 in DNA: TGTGCCAGCAGCTTGTCCCCAGAGGAATCCAATGAGCAGTTCTTC. Its translation: CASSLSPEESNEQFF. Together with reference TRBV5-6 and TRBJ2-1, the CDR3 gives the full variable domain: DAGVTQSPTHLIKTRGQQVTLRCSPKSGHDTVSWYQQALGQGPQFIFQYYEEEERQRGNFPDRFSGHQFPNYSSELNVNALLLGDSALYLCASSLSPEESNEQFFGPGTRLTVL.

The chain is built from TRBV6-4 and TRBJ1-2; 7 positions agree with TRBD1. Germline V gives CDR1 MRHNA, CDR2 SNTAGT. This CDR3 has 15 residues. V shed 6 bases, J shed 7 bases, and the junction held 14 bases outside the gene matches. The CDR3 loop reads CASRQDPTGMGGYTF. The CDR3, as DNA: TGTGCCAGCAGGCAGGACCCGACAGGGATGGGTGGCTACACCTTC.

This sequence joins TRBV28 and TRBJ2-3; a possible D gene is TRBD2 (6 bases). The ends were cut back, 2 bases at V and 1 base at J, with 10 bases in the middle. CDR1 and CDR2 (germline): MDHEN, SYDVKM. CDR3 length: 15 residues. The CDR3 nucleotides read TGTGCCAGCAGTTTAGAGCGGGTGGGCACAGATACGCAGTATTTT. It specifies CASSLERVGTDTQYF.

The CDR3 coding sequence is TGTGCCAGCAGGGCCACTAGCGGGGAGGCGGATGAGCAGTTCTTC. Amino acids: CASRATSGEADEQFF. The genes are TRBV7-2 and TRBJ2-1; 10 bases line up with TRBD2. The J segment lost 8 bases and the V segment lost 6 bases, leaving 10 bases of the junction unmatched. Germline V CDR1 and CDR2: SGHTA, FQGNSA. The CDR3 is made up of 15 amino acids.

J is TRBJ1-1 and V is TRBV9, with TRBD1 matching over 7 bases. Germline values: CDR1 SGDLS, CDR2 YYNGEE. With V trimmed by 4 bases and J by 3 bases, 6 bases remained unmatched. The CDR3 is 14 residues long. CDR3 sequence: CASSYFDRDTEAFF. The CDR3, as DNA: TGTGCCAGCAGCTATTTCGACAGGGACACTGAAGCTTTCTTT. Full variable domain (missing parts from reference TRBV9 and TRBJ1-1): DSGVTQTPKHLITATGQRVTLRCSPRSGDLSVYWYQQSLDQGLQFLIQYYNGEERAKGNILERFSAQQFPDLHSELNLSSLELGDSALYFCASSYFDRDTEAFFGQGTRLTVV.

J is TRBJ2-1 and V is TRBV6-4; a possible D gene is TRBD2 (6 bases). Trimming took off 2 bases at V and 1 base at J, with 6 bases between the two ends. The germline V gene encodes CDR1 MRHNA and CDR2 SNTAGT. The CDR3 extends over 14 amino acids. CDR3 region: CASSDGGSYNEQFF. DNA of the CDR3: TGTGCCAGCAGTGACGGGGGGTCCTACAATGAGCAGTTCTTC.

V and J are TRBV11-3 and TRBJ2-7; D unresolved. Trimming pared 3 bases from V and 6 bases from J, leaving 12 bases between. This CDR3 has 13 amino acids. CDR1 is SGHNT, CDR2 YENEEA, per germline. CDR3 amino acids: CASSLVESGEQYF. The CDR3 region has the DNA TGTGCCAGCAGCTTGGTCGAATCGGGCGAGCAGTACTTC. The whole variable domain, remainder taken from reference TRBV11-3 and TRBJ2-7, is EAGVVQSPRYKIIEKKQPVAFWCNPISGHNTLYWYLQNLGQGPELLIRYENEEAVDDSQLPKDRFSAERLKGVDSTLKIQPAELGDSAVYLCASSLVESGEQYFGPGTRLTVT.

The CDR3 DNA sequence: TGTGCCACCAGCAGAGGAGGAATAAACACTGAAGCTTTCTTT. It encodes CATSRGGINTEAFF. The chain combines TRBV15 with TRBJ1-1, with no clear D. Germline V gene lookup returns CDR1 LNHNV and CDR2 YYDKDF (reference sequence). Trimming cost V 1 base and J 2 bases, with 8 bases left between them. This CDR3 has 14 amino acids.

In nucleotides, the CDR3 is TGTGCCAGCAGCTCAAAGGGGGTGAGGGTAAGGGAGACCCAGTACTTC. It yields the protein CASSSKGVRVRETQYF. The chain has TRBV7-2 and TRBJ2-5; D may be TRBD1 (6 bases). V shed 4 bases and J shed 5 bases, with 20 bases lying between them. This CDR3 region has 16 residues. Germline V CDR1 and CDR2: SGHTA, FQGNSA. Combining the CDR3 with reference TRBV7-2 and TRBJ2-5 gives the whole variable domain GAGVSQSPSNKVTEKGKDVELRCDPISGHTALYWYRQSLGQGLEFLIYFQGNSAPDKSGLPSDRFSAERTGGSVSTLTIQRTQQEDSAVYLCASSSKGVRVRETQYFGPGTRLLVL.

V gene TRBV30 combines with J gene TRBJ1-3; no clear D. This CDR3 region has 18 residues. Germline assignment: CDR1 GTSNPN and CDR2 SVGIG (reference sequence). The V end lost 4 bases, the J end lost 0 bases, and 22 bases lay between the germline ends. The CDR3 loop is CAWMSIFGSTISGNTIYF. The CDR3 DNA is TGTGCCTGGATGTCTATTTTCGGCAGCACTATCTCTGGAAACACCATATATTTT.

This rearrangement joins TRBV11-3 to TRBJ2-1; weak D call: TRBD2 (6 bases). Germline V gives CDR1 SGHNT, CDR2 YENEEA. This CDR3 comprises 16 residues. Trimming removed 1 base at V and 6 bases at J, with 16 bases between. The CDR3 sequence is CASSLGRLGSSNEQFF. The CDR3 DNA follows: TGTGCCAGCAGCTTAGGGAGACTAGGTTCGAGCAATGAGCAGTTCTTC. Supplemented by reference TRBV11-3 and TRBJ2-1, the full variable domain reads EAGVVQSPRYKIIEKKQPVAFWCNPISGHNTLYWYLQNLGQGPELLIRYENEEAVDDSQLPKDRFSAERLKGVDSTLKIQPAELGDSAVYLCASSLGRLGSSNEQFFGPGTRLTVL.